This passage covers 21 T cell receptor beta chains from one sample sequenced in a study of T cell repertoires in cytomegalovirus infection. For these receptors, no antigen is known. TCRdb passed the reads through MiXCR, listing each CDR3 protein once. The table records 750,000 to 950,000 distinct CDR3 sequences, about 28% of them present only once. Sequenced here: cultured CD8+ T cells from PBMCs, sampled from culture after CMV antigen stimulation. Receptors were obtained from a human donor in good health (CMV status not recorded). Some clones in this sample may be carry-over from other donors' samples.

The chain couples TRBV6-1 to TRBJ2-5; weak D call: TRBD1 (6 bases). The V and J ends lost 0 bases and 4 bases respectively, with 18 bases between them. The CDR3 length is 17 residues. The germline V gene encodes CDR1 MNHNS and CDR2 SASEGT. The CDR3 sequence: CASSEAGAGLGGETQYF. Here the CDR3 DNA reads TGTGCCAGCAGTGAAGCGGGTGCTGGGCTAGGGGGAGAGACCCAGTACTTC.

This clonotype was recorded at least ten times. V and J are TRBV6-1 and TRBJ2-7; the D gene is possibly TRBD1 (5 bases). This CDR3 region has 13 residues. Trimming pared 7 bases from V and 2 bases from J, leaving 12 bases between. In germline, CDR1 is MNHNS, CDR2 SASEGT. The CDR3: CASNSGHPYEQYF. The DNA of the CDR3 is TGTGCCAGCAATTCCGGACATCCCTACGAGCAGTACTTC.

The chain recombines TRBV19 with TRBJ1-1; maybe TRBD1 (6 bases). Germline CDR1 reads LNHDA; CDR2 reads SQIVND (reference sequence). Between the trimmed V and J ends, which lost 6 bases and 3 bases, there was a span of 17 bases. The CDR3 contains 15 residues. CDR3 in amino acids: CASSPDEGDYTEAFF. CDR3 in DNA: TGTGCCAGTAGCCCGGACGAGGGGGATTACACTGAAGCTTTCTTT.

In DNA form, the CDR3 reads TGTGCCAGCACGTACCAAGAGACCCAGTACTTC. Its translation: CASTYQETQYF. The chain is built from TRBV27 and TRBJ2-5; D is unresolved. With 7 bases removed from V and 0 bases from J, the gap between germline ends came to 3 bases. There are 11 residues in the CDR3. Germline loops: CDR1 MNHEY, CDR2 SMNVEV (reference sequence).

The chain joins TRBV3-1 to TRBJ1-1; D not resolved. V lost 1 base and J 1 base, leaving 7 bases between the germline ends. The CDR3 has 14 residues. Per germline, CDR1 LGHDT and CDR2 YNNKEL (reference sequence). CDR3 DNA sequence: TGTGCCAGCAGCCAAGTGCACGGGAACACTGAAGCTTTCTTT. Its translation is CASSQVHGNTEAFF.

With regard to this clonotype: One end of the junction is discordant with germline, which a read error may explain. The genes are TRBV28 and TRBJ1-1; D might be TRBD1 (5 bases). The V gene's germline CDR1 is MDHEN and CDR2 SYDVKM. The CDR3 runs 12 residues. In DNA, the CDR3 is TGTGCCAGCAGTTTTAGGACTCGTGTAGGGGTCTTT. Amino acids: CASSFRTRVGVF.

The table lists this clonotype with a few counts. The chain is built from TRBV7-8 and TRBJ2-7; D gene ambiguous. This CDR3 is 14 amino acids long. In germline, CDR1 is SGHVS, CDR2 FQNEAQ. Trimming left V 6 bases short and J 1 base short, with 13 bases between. CDR3 nucleotide sequence: TGTGCCAGCAGTCCCGCCGCAGCGTCCTACGAGCAGTACGTC. It codes for CASSPAAASYEQYV.

DNA of the CDR3: TGTGCCACCAGCAACATTCTCTATGGCTACACCTTC. The encoded protein is CATSNILYGYTF. V gene TRBV15 combines with J gene TRBJ1-2; D remains ambiguous. V shed 4 bases and J shed 4 bases, with 7 bases lying between them. CDR1 is LNHNV and CDR2 is YYDKDF in the germline V gene (reference sequence). The CDR3 runs to 12 residues.

This chain uses TRBV7-6 with TRBJ2-7; 9 bases are a match to TRBD2. Germline CDR1 SGHVS, CDR2 FNYEAQ. The CDR3 runs to 14 residues. With V trimmed by 5 bases and J by 3 bases, 5 bases remained unmatched. The CDR3 nucleotides are TGTGCCAGCAGCCCGCTAGCGGGGTTCTACGAGCAGTACTTC. It yields the protein CASSPLAGFYEQYF.

This clonotype was recorded a few times. The chain is built from TRBV19 and TRBJ2-2, with TRBD1 identical over 12 bases. The CDR3 contains 17 residues. The junction had 5 bases not matched to a gene; V was cut back by 2 bases and J by 4 bases. From germline, CDR1 is LNHDA and CDR2 SQIVND (reference sequence). CDR3 sequence (DNA): TGTGCCAGTAGTATAAATTTGGGACAGGGGGCCACCGGGGAGCTGTTTTTT. Protein product: CASSINLGQGATGELFF. The full variable domain, in which reference TRBV19 and TRBJ2-2 provide the parts outside the CDR3, is DGGITQSPKYLFRKEGQNVTLSCEQNLNHDAMYWYRQDPGQGLRLIYYSQIVNDFQKGDIAEGYSVSREKKESFPLTVTSAQKNPTAFYLCASSINLGQGATGELFFGEGSRLTVL.

The chain joins TRBV9 to TRBJ2-3; TRBD2 aligns across 13 bases. The germline gives CDR1 SGDLS, CDR2 YYNGEE. The length of the CDR3 is 18 residues. The junction had 10 bases not matched to a gene; V was cut back by 4 bases and J by 2 bases. In DNA form, the CDR3 reads TGTGCCAGCAGCCCTCGACTAGCGGGGGGAATATTCACAGATACGCAGTATTTT. This translates into CASSPRLAGGIFTDTQYF.

This chain joins TRBV11-2 and TRBJ2-3, with D unresolved. The V gene lost 7 bases and the J gene lost 3 bases, with 20 bases spanning the gap. The CDR3 is made up of 16 amino acids. Germline CDR1 is SGHAT and CDR2 is FQNNGV. CDR3 sequence reads: CASTVNSPVVTDTQYF. The CDR3 nucleotides read TGTGCCAGCACCGTCAACTCGCCGGTGGTAACAGATACGCAGTATTTT. Looking up the rest from reference TRBV11-2 and TRBJ2-3 gives the full variable domain: EAGVAQSPRYKIIEKRQSVAFWCNPISGHATLYWYQQILGQGPKLLIQFQNNGVVDDSQLPKDRFSAERLKGVDSTLKIQPAKLEDSAVYLCASTVNSPVVTDTQYFGPGTRLTVL.

This clonotype appeared once. The chain employs TRBV27 and TRBJ2-1; 12 bases match TRBD2. The J segment lost 7 bases and the V segment lost 5 bases, leaving 15 bases of the junction unmatched. Germline V gene data show CDR1 as MNHEY and CDR2 as SMNVEV (reference sequence). The CDR3 totals 18 residues. CDR3 sequence reads: CASSTYPPLAGGQNEQFF. For the CDR3, the DNA is TGTGCCAGCAGTACCTACCCACCCCTAGCGGGGGGGCAAAATGAGCAGTTCTTC.

This chain connects TRBV20-1 to TRBJ2-7, with D tentatively TRBD2 (5 bases). CDR3 length: 8 residues. CDR1 and CDR2 from the germline V gene are DFQATT and SNEGSKA (reference sequence). The CDR3 bases are TGCAGGCGGGTTGCAGAGGGCGTC. Its translation is CRRVAEGV.

This clonotype was seen more than once but under ten times. This chain joins TRBV9 and TRBJ2-2; 7 positions match TRBD1. The CDR3 is made up of 14 amino acids. The ends lost 4 bases at V and 7 bases at J; junction bases unmatched: 7. Germline lookup yields CDR1 SGDLS and CDR2 YYNGEE. The CDR3 DNA reads as TGTGCCAGCAGCCAAAGGACAGGCGGCGGGGAGCTGTTTTTT. Its translation: CASSQRTGGGELFF.

V usage is TRBV12-3 or TRBV12-4 and J usage is TRBJ2-5, with D unclear. Trimming removed 7 bases from V and 2 bases from J, with 8 bases in between. This CDR3 has 12 amino acids. The CDR3 DNA is TGTGCCAGCACCATAGGGCAAGAGACCCAGTACTTC. This gives the protein CASTIGQETQYF.

The chain recombines TRBV12-3 or TRBV12-4 with TRBJ2-2, with TRBD1 as a possible D gene (6 bases). Trimming pared 7 bases from V and 5 bases from J, leaving 23 bases between. CDR3 length equals 17 residues. The CDR3 region is CASTWGRGDKETGELFF. The DNA for the CDR3 is TGTGCCAGCACCTGGGGACGAGGGGACAAGGAGACCGGGGAGCTGTTTTTT.

The rearrangement links TRBV2 to TRBJ1-1; D remains unclear. V lost 10 bases to trimming and J lost 0 bases, with 12 bases between them. There are 13 residues in the CDR3. From germline, CDR1 is SNHLY and CDR2 FYNNEI. The DNA of the CDR3 is TGTGCCACCCAAATACTATTGAACACTGAAGCTTTCTTT. Amino acids: CATQILLNTEAFF.

The V call is TRBV27, the J call TRBJ2-5, with 9 bases fitting TRBD1. Trimming removed 2 bases from V and 4 bases from J; junction bases left unmatched: 5. The CDR3 is made up of 15 amino acids. Looked up from germline, CDR1 is MNHEY and CDR2 is SMNVEV (reference sequence). CDR3 nucleotide sequence: TGTGCCAGCAGTTTAAGGGACAGGGTCTCAGAGACCCAGTACTTC. This codes for CASSLRDRVSETQYF.

The V gene is TRBV6-2 or TRBV6-3, the J gene TRBJ2-2; perhaps TRBD1 as D (6 bases). The ends were cut back, 5 bases at V and 2 bases at J, with 18 bases in the middle. Germline V lookup: CDR1 MNHEY, CDR2 SVGEGT. The CDR3 contains 17 residues. CDR3 bases: TGTGCCAGCAGTGACCCCCCGGCAGGGGCCAACACCGGGGAGCTGTTTTTT. Amino acids: CASSDPPAGANTGELFF.

This clonotype was detected ten times or more. The chain recombines TRBV6-5 with TRBJ2-1; 7 nucleotides align to TRBD2. J was trimmed by 10 bases and V by 4 bases; bases with no gene match: 7. This CDR3 is 13 amino acids long. CDR1 and CDR2 from the germline V gene are MNHEY and SVGAGI. This CDR3 is CASSFGLVGEQFF. In DNA, the CDR3 is TGTGCCAGCAGTTTCGGACTAGTTGGGGAGCAGTTCTTC.